The next 5 T cell receptor beta chains were all read from a single sample in a study of siplizumab effects on memory and regulatory T cells. The data were produced by immunoSEQ multiplex PCR, yet TCRdb's version contains in-frame clones alone and is incomplete. The profile shows approximately 92,000 clones, about 94% of them singletons. The sequenced material came from non-Treg CD4+ T cells sorted from blood. These receptors all stem from a human donor in good health.

V is TRBV28 and J is TRBJ2-1, with D maybe TRBD1 (6 bases). This CDR3 has 14 residues. Germline CDR1 reads MDHEN; CDR2 reads SYDVKM. V dropped 4 bases and J dropped 9 bases, with 16 bases sitting between them. Here the CDR3 reads CASSSKQGLGEQFF. The CDR3 nucleotides are TGTGCCAGCAGTTCAAAACAGGGCCTGGGTGAGCAGTTCTTC.

J is TRBJ2-2 and V is TRBV11-2; D possibly uses TRBD1 or TRBD2 (5 bases each). The length of the CDR3 is 17 residues. Germline V gene data show CDR1 as SGHAT and CDR2 as FQNNGV. V was trimmed by 5 bases and J by 7 bases, leaving 23 bases between them. The CDR3 loop is CASSPTRDPGIVGELFF. CDR3 nucleotide sequence: TGTGCCAGCAGCCCGACTCGGGACCCGGGAATAGTCGGGGAGCTGTTTTTT.

The V gene is TRBV7-6, the J gene TRBJ2-1; 7 bases fit TRBD1. Germline V CDR1 and CDR2: SGHVS, FNYEAQ. The CDR3 runs 15 residues. J gave up 4 bases and V 4 bases, and 7 bases lay outside the gene matches. The CDR3 DNA reads TGTGCCAGCAGCTCCAGACAGGGAATATACAATGAGCAGTTCTTC. This codes for CASSSRQGIYNEQFF.

This rearrangement joins TRBV7-2 to TRBJ2-7, with D perhaps matching TRBD1 (5 bases). From germline, CDR1 is SGHTA and CDR2 FQGNSA. V lost 5 bases to trimming and J lost 6 bases, with 11 bases between them. This CDR3 spans 12 amino acids. The CDR3 is CASSQQALEQYF. The CDR3 DNA reads TGTGCCAGCAGCCAACAGGCTCTCGAGCAGTACTTC.

The chain recombines TRBV5-1 with TRBJ2-5; the D call may be TRBD1 or TRBD2 (5 bases each). The CDR3 has 15 amino acids. The V end was cut by 4 bases, the J end by 2 bases, with 15 bases between. Germline-derived CDR1 and CDR2 are SGHRS and YFSETQ. CDR3 DNA: TGCGCCAGCAGCCCCGAGGGGCAGGTTCAAGAGACCCAGTACTTC. The encoded protein is CASSPEGQVQETQYF.